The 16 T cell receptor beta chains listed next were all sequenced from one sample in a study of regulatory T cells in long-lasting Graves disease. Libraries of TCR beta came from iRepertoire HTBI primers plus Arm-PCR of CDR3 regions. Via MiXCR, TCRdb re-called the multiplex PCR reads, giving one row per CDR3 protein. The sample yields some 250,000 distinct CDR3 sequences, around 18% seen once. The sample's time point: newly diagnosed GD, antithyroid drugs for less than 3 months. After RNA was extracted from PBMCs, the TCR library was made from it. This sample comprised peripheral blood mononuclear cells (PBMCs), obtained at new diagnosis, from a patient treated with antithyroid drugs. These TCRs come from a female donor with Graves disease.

Written as DNA, the CDR3 is TGTGCCAGCAGTGAAATAGGCAGGGACACTGAAGCTTTCTTT. Protein sequence: CASSEIGRDTEAFF. The rearrangement links TRBV6-1 to TRBJ1-1, with D possibly being TRBD1 (5 bases). Between the trimmed V and J ends, which lost 2 bases and 3 bases, there was a span of 10 bases. Germline loops: CDR1 MNHNS, CDR2 SASEGT. CDR3 length equals 14 residues.

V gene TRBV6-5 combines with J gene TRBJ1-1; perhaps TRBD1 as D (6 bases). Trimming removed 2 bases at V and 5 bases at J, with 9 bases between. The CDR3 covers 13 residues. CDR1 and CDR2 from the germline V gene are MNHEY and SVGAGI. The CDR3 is CASSYNTGTEAFF. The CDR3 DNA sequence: TGTGCCAGCAGTTACAATACAGGGACTGAAGCTTTCTTT.

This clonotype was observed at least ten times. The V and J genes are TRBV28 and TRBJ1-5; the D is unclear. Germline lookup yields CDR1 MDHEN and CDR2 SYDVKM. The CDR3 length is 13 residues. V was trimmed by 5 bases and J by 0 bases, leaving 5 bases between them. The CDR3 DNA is TGTGCCAGCAGTGCGTATAGCAATCAGCCCCAGCATTTT. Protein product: CASSAYSNQPQHF.

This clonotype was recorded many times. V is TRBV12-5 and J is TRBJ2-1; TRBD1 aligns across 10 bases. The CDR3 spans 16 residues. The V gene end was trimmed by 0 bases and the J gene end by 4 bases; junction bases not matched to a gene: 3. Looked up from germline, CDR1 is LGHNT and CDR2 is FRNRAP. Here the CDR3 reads CASGLVLGQGYNEQFF. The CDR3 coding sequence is TGTGCTAGTGGTTTGGTACTGGGACAGGGGTACAATGAGCAGTTCTTC.

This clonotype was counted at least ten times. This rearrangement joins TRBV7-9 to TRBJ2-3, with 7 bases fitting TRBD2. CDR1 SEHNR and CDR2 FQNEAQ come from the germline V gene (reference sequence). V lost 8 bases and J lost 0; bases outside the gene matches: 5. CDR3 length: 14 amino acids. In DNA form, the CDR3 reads TGTGCCAGCGGTTCTAGCGGCAGCACAGATACGCAGTATTTT. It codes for CASGSSGSTDTQYF.

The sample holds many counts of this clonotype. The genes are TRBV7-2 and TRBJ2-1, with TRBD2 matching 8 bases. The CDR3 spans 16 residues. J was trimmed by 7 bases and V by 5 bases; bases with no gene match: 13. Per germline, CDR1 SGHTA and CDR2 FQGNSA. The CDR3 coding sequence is TGTGCCAGCAGCCTGCCGGGACCAGCGGGAGAGAATGAGCAGTTCTTC. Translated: CASSLPGPAGENEQFF.

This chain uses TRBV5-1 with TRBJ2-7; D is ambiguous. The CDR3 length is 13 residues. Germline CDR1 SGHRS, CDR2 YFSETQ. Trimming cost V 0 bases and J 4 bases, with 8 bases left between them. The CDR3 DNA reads TGCGCCAGCAGCTTGGGTCTCAGATACGAGCAGTACTTC. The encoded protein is CASSLGLRYEQYF.

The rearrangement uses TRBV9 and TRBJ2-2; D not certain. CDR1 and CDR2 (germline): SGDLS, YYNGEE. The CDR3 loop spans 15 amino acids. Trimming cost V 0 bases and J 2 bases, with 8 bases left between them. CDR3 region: CASSVATTNTGELFF. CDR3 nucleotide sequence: TGTGCCAGCAGCGTAGCTACGACTAACACCGGGGAGCTGTTTTTT.

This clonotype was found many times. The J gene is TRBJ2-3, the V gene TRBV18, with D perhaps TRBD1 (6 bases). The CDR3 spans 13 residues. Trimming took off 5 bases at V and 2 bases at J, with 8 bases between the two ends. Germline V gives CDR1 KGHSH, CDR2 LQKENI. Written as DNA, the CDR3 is TGTGCCAGCTCAGACAGGTCCACAGATACGCAGTATTTT. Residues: CASSDRSTDTQYF.

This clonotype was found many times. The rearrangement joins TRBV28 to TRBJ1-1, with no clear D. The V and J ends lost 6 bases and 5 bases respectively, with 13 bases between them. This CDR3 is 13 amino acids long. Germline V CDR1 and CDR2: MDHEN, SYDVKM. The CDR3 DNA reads TGTGCCAGCAGCTCAACTACAAGGACTGAAGCTTTCTTT. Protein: CASSSTTRTEAFF.

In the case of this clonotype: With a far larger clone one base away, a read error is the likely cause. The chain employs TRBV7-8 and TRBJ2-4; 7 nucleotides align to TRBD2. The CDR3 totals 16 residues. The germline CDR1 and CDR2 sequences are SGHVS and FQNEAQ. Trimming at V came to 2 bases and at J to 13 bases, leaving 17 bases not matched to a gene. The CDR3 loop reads CASSLSGVSSYNEQYF. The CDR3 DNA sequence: TGTGCCAGCAGCTTAAGCGGGGTGAGCTCCTACAATGAGCAGTACTTC.

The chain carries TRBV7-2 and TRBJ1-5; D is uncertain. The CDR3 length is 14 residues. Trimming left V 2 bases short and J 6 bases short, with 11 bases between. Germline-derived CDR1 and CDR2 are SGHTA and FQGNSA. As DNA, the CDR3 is TGTGCCAGCAGCTTAACTATTGGGGTTCAGCCCCAGCATTTT. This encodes CASSLTIGVQPQHF.

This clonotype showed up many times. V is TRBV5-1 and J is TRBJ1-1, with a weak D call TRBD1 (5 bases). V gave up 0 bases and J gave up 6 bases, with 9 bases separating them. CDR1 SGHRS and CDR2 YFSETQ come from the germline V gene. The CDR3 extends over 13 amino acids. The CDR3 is CASSLGGSSEAFF. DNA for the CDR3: TGCGCCAGCAGCTTGGGGGGGAGTTCTGAAGCTTTCTTT.

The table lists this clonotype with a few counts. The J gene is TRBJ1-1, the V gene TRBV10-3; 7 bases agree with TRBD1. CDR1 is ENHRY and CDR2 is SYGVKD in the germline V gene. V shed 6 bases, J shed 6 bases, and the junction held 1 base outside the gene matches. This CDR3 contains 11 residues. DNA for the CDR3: TGTGCCATCAGGGACAGGTCTGAAGCTTTCTTT. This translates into CAIRDRSEAFF.

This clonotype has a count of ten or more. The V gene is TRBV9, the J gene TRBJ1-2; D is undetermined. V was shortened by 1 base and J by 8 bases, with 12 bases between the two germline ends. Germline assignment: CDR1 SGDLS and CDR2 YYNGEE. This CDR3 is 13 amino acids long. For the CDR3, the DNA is TGTGCCAGCAGCGTATCTGAGGGAGGCGGCTACACCTTC. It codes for CASSVSEGGGYTF.

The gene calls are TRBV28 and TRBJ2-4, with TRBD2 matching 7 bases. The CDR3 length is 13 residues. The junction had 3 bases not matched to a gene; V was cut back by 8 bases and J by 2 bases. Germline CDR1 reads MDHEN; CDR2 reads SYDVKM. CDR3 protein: CASGGLPKNIQYF. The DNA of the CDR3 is TGTGCCAGCGGGGGACTACCCAAAAACATTCAGTACTTC.